A selection of T cell receptor beta chains follows, all from one sample in a study of read filtering for tumor transcriptome and immune sequencing. In TCRdb, the reads were re-called with MiXCR into one record per CDR3 protein. The sample includes some 130,000 distinct CDR3 sequences, 10% to 15% of them seen just once. Sequencing was done on a sample of a population of CD138-negative cells sorted from bone marrow. The source is a donor at least 40 years old with multiple myeloma. Each CDR3 is given with its conserved first and last residue. D genes are given only for firm matches. Some rows have no size entry. The others give once, few or many, or a class for an expanded clone.

j_call | clone_size | d_call | v_call | cdr3_nt | cdr3_aa
TRBJ2-3 | many | NA | TRBV15 | TGTGCCACCAGCAGAGACCGGTCCCAGCCGGCGTATACGCAGTATTTT | CATSRDRSQPAYTQYF
TRBJ2-3 | many | NA | TRBV3-1 | TGTGCCAGCAGCCAAGCTGGGGATCACACAGATACGCAGTATTTT | CASSQAGDHTDTQYF
TRBJ2-5 | many | TRBD1 | TRBV7-9 | TGTGCCAGCAGAACAGACAGGGGCGGGGAGACCCAGTACTTC | CASRTDRGGETQYF
TRBJ1-1 | many | NA | TRBV10-2 | TGCGCCAGCAAGAAAGGGATCGATGGAAAGGACACTGAAGCTTTCTTT | CASKKGIDGKDTEAFF
TRBJ2-3 | many | TRBD2 | TRBV7-6 | TGTGCCAGCAGCTCTAGCGGGAGGGCTAGCACAGATACGCAGTATTTT | CASSSSGRASTDTQYF
TRBJ2-1 | many | NA | TRBV7-2 | TGTGCCAGCAGCTTAGGTGGAGGTCGACAGTTCTTC | CASSLGGGRQFF
TRBJ2-1 | many | TRBD1 | TRBV27 | TGTGCCAGCAGCCGGGACAGGGGGAACCAATACAATGAGCAGTTCTTC | CASSRDRGNQYNEQFF
TRBJ1-1 | many | NA | TRBV4-2 | TGTGCCAGCAGCCAAGATCACGGACAGCTAATGAACACTGAAGCTTTCTTT | CASSQDHGQLMNTEAFF
TRBJ2-3 | many | NA | TRBV30 | TGTGCCTGGAGGGGCGGTAGCACAGATACGCAGTATTTT | CAWRGGSTDTQYF
TRBJ2-1 | many | TRBD1 | TRBV5-1 | TGCGCCAGCAGCGAGACAGGGGCCCTTAGGAATGAGCAGTTCTTC | CASSETGALRNEQFF
TRBJ2-2 | few | NA | TRBV6-5 | TGTGCCAGCAGTTACTGGACAACGAACACCGGGGAGCTGTTTTTT | CASSYWTTNTGELFF
TRBJ2-1 | many | NA | TRBV7-3 | TGTGCCAGCAGCTTCGCTCGCGGAGAATACAATGAGCAGTTCTTC | CASSFARGEYNEQFF
TRBJ2-5 | many | NA | TRBV5-1 | TGCGCCAGCAGTATCCTCGGGGAGACCCAGTACTTC | CASSILGETQYF
TRBJ1-2 | NA | NA | TRBV14 | TGTGCCAGCAGCCAAGCGGTTCCTTATGGCTACACCTTC | CASSQAVPYGYTF
TRBJ2-3 | many | TRBD2 | TRBV19 | TGTGCCAGTAGTCTCCGATTCCGGGAGGCGCAGTATTTT | CASSLRFREAQYF